Reported below is one T cell receptor (beta chain). Its antigen is undetermined. Reverse transcription of all isolated RNA meant that expressed TCRB transcripts were sequenced. Sequencing used immunoSEQ multiplex PCR; TCRdb keeps in-frame clones, though not all of them. The sample carries 330,000 or so clones, around 20% recorded once. This entry is derived from a study of beta chain features in type 1 diabetes. Whole-study context: All of the samples together had approximately 99 million sorted cells examined. Study-level findings and limits: Patients with type 1 diabetes carried fewer insertions and had more deletions at their VDJ junctions. A definitive answer on HLA type influencing TCRB rearrangement was not reached here. Sampled from patients, naive, central memory and Treg TCRB repertoires appeared more similar than those sampled from healthy donors.

The germline CDR1 and CDR2 sequences are SGDLS and YYNGEE. The CDR3 totals 18 residues. After removal of 0 bases from V and 4 bases from J, the junction contained 11 bases not matched to a gene. The material sequenced was naive CD4+ T cells from blood. This receptor was identified in a young woman in good health. V usage is TRBV9 and J usage is TRBJ2-3; 10 nucleotides line up with TRBD2. DNA of the CDR3: TGTGCCAGCAGCGTAGGTCCTAGCGGGGGCGGTAGGGCAGATACGCAGTATTTT. Translation: CASSVGPSGGGRADTQYF.